These T cell receptor beta chains were read from a single sample in a study of CD8+CD57+ T cells in acquired aplastic anemia. Each CDR3 protein is one row after TCRdb ran MiXCR on the reads. Of some 240,000 distinct CDR3 sequences in the sample, about 37% were seen once. The sequenced material came from sorted CD4+, CD8+, or CD8+CD57+ T cells (not recorded which) from PBMCs. Every receptor here comes from a human donor in good health, serving as a control. The CDR3 runs from the conserved cysteine through the conserved F or W. The order of the fields is D gene, V gene, clone size, J gene, CDR3 DNA, CDR3 protein. The D gene is left open where the match is weak. Some rows mark clone size as missing; the rest say once, few, many or name a class of expanded clone.

d_gene: TRBD1; v_gene: TRBV14; abundance: few; j_gene: TRBJ2-4; CDR3nt: TGTGCCAGCAGCCAAACACAGGGGACCAAAAACATTCAGTACTTC; CDR3aa: CASSQTQGTKNIQYF
d_gene: NA; v_gene: TRBV2; abundance: many; j_gene: TRBJ1-5; CDR3nt: TGTGCCAGCATGTGGGAGGGGGGACAGCCCCAGCATTTT; CDR3aa: CASMWEGGQPQHF
d_gene: NA; v_gene: TRBV4-1; abundance: few; j_gene: TRBJ1-2; CDR3nt: TGCGCCAGCAGCCCCGGGGGAGGGACGGGGGACTATGGCTACACCTTC; CDR3aa: CASSPGGGTGDYGYTF
d_gene: TRBD2; v_gene: TRBV10-3; abundance: NA; j_gene: TRBJ2-7; CDR3nt: TGTGCCATCAGTGCCCTACTAGCGGGGGTTACCTACGAGCAGTACTTC; CDR3aa: CAISALLAGVTYEQYF
d_gene: TRBD2; v_gene: TRBV2; abundance: NA; j_gene: TRBJ2-2; CDR3nt: TGTGCCAGCAGCCTACTCGGGACTAGCGGGGCTGGCACCGGGGAGCTGTTTTTT; CDR3aa: CASSLLGTSGAGTGELFF
d_gene: TRBD1; v_gene: TRBV10-3; abundance: many; j_gene: TRBJ1-5; CDR3nt: TGTGCCATCAGTCGTAAGGGGGCTGATCAGCCCCAGCATTTT; CDR3aa: CAISRKGADQPQHF
d_gene: NA; v_gene: TRBV3-1; abundance: NA; j_gene: TRBJ2-1; CDR3nt: TGTGCCAGCAGCCAATCGTCGGGGGCCGCTGAGCAGTTCTTC; CDR3aa: CASSQSSGAAEQFF
d_gene: NA; v_gene: TRBV19; abundance: few; j_gene: TRBJ2-4; CDR3nt: TGTGCCAGTAGTACCCGAGCGGGTTGGCAAAACATTCAGTACTTC; CDR3aa: CASSTRAGWQNIQYF
d_gene: NA; v_gene: TRBV7-9; abundance: many; j_gene: TRBJ2-1; CDR3nt: TGTGCCAGCAGCTTAGGCAGCGCAGCCTACAATGAGCAGTTCTTC; CDR3aa: CASSLGSAAYNEQFF
d_gene: NA; v_gene: TRBV6-1; abundance: NA; j_gene: TRBJ2-5; CDR3nt: TGTGCCAGCAGTGAAGAGTCTGGGGGCGAGGGACGAGAGACCCAGTACTTC; CDR3aa: CASSEESGGEGRETQYF
d_gene: NA; v_gene: TRBV20-1; abundance: many; j_gene: TRBJ1-1; CDR3nt: TGCAGTGCTAGCCGGGGAGGTGGGTCTGAAGCTTTCTTT; CDR3aa: CSASRGGGSEAFF
d_gene: NA; v_gene: TRBV15; abundance: many; j_gene: TRBJ1-2; CDR3nt: TGTGCCACCAGCAGAGATCTCCCCATAGGGGTCAGTGGCTACACCTTC; CDR3aa: CATSRDLPIGVSGYTF
d_gene: NA; v_gene: TRBV5-1; abundance: many; j_gene: TRBJ2-5; CDR3nt: TGCGCCAGCAGCTTGGTATCCCGAGAGACCCAGTACTTC; CDR3aa: CASSLVSRETQYF
d_gene: NA; v_gene: TRBV24-1; abundance: NA; j_gene: TRBJ2-7; CDR3nt: TGTGCCACCAGTGATACTTTACGAGAGCAGTACTTC; CDR3aa: CATSDTLREQYF
d_gene: TRBD2; v_gene: TRBV20-1; abundance: many; j_gene: TRBJ2-3; CDR3nt: TGCAGTGCTACCAATCTCATCTCCAGCGGGATGGATCGGGATACGCAGTATTTT; CDR3aa: CSATNLISSGMDRDTQYF
d_gene: NA; v_gene: TRBV6-4; abundance: many; j_gene: TRBJ1-2; CDR3nt: TGTGCCAGCAGTGACTCAGGGGTCGATGGCTACACCTTC; CDR3aa: CASSDSGVDGYTF
d_gene: TRBD2; v_gene: TRBV10-2; abundance: many; j_gene: TRBJ2-3; CDR3nt: TGCGCCACCGGGAGGGAGAGCACAGATACGCAGTATTTT; CDR3aa: CATGRESTDTQYF
d_gene: TRBD2; v_gene: TRBV20-1; abundance: few; j_gene: TRBJ2-2; CDR3nt: TGCAGTGCTAGAGATAGGCTAGCGGGGGAAACCGGGGAGCTGTTTTTT; CDR3aa: CSARDRLAGETGELFF
d_gene: NA; v_gene: TRBV5-1; abundance: many; j_gene: TRBJ1-3; CDR3nt: TGCGCCAGCAGCTTGGGGGTGGCAGGCCGTGATACTGGAAACACCATATATTTT; CDR3aa: CASSLGVAGRDTGNTIYF
d_gene: NA; v_gene: TRBV7-9; abundance: many; j_gene: TRBJ1-4; CDR3nt: TGTGCCAGCAGGTTACAGATAACTAATGAAAAACTGTTTTTT; CDR3aa: CASRLQITNEKLFF
d_gene: TRBD2; v_gene: TRBV5-1; abundance: many; j_gene: TRBJ2-5; CDR3nt: TGCGCCAGCAGCTCGACTAGCGGGGGGGCTAAAGAGACCCAGTACTTC; CDR3aa: CASSSTSGGAKETQYF
d_gene: NA; v_gene: TRBV20-1; abundance: many; j_gene: TRBJ1-1; CDR3nt: TGCAGTGCCCAAACGAACACTGAAGCTTTCTTT; CDR3aa: CSAQTNTEAFF
d_gene: TRBD1; v_gene: TRBV25-1; abundance: NA; j_gene: TRBJ1-2; CDR3nt: TGTGCCAGCAGTGAAGAGGGGGCGTCTGGCTATGGCTACACCTTC; CDR3aa: CASSEEGASGYGYTF
d_gene: NA; v_gene: TRBV7-9; abundance: many; j_gene: TRBJ2-7; CDR3nt: TGTGCCAGCAGCTTTGCGCTGGCCTACGAGCAGTACTTC; CDR3aa: CASSFALAYEQYF